Listed here are 10 T cell receptor beta chains from one sample, sequenced in a study of T-cell reconstitution after alpha-beta-depleted transplantation in children. Researchers prepared the TCRbeta library using unique molecular identifiers, the study reports. One entry per CDR3 protein, called by TCRdb with MiXCR from the PCR reads. There are 95,000 to 150,000 distinct CDR3 sequences in the sample; roughly 23% occur only once, and roughly 10% lies in the top ten. Sample: PBMCs, mostly from graft donor cells, taken 180 days after TCRalphabeta/CD19-depleted stem cell transplant. These receptors were obtained from a male patient aged 2-10 years who had a stem cell transplant for chronic granulomatous disease, so the T cells may come from the graft donor.

The gene calls are TRBV6-5 and TRBJ2-7, with D perhaps matching TRBD1 (5 bases). There are 15 residues in the CDR3. Trimming cost V 0 bases and J 1 base, with 10 bases left between them. Germline values: CDR1 MNHEY, CDR2 SVGAGI. The CDR3 DNA is TGTGCCAGCAGTTACTCGCCAGGGCCGTCCTACGAGCAGTACTTC. Encoded protein: CASSYSPGPSYEQYF.

This clonotype was counted ten times or more. The chain carries TRBV9 and TRBJ2-5, with a tentative D call TRBD1 (6 bases). The germline gives CDR1 SGDLS, CDR2 YYNGEE. Trimming took off 3 bases at V and 2 bases at J, with 11 bases between the two ends. This CDR3 has 14 residues. The CDR3 is CASSAGQIQETQYF. Written as DNA, the CDR3 is TGTGCCAGCAGCGCCGGACAGATACAAGAGACCCAGTACTTC.

The chain uses TRBV9 and TRBJ2-6; 8 bases are a match to TRBD1. This CDR3 region has 15 residues. Germline CDR1 and CDR2: SGDLS and YYNGEE. Trimming removed 3 bases from V and 7 bases from J; junction bases left unmatched: 6. CDR3 DNA sequence: TGTGCCAGCAGCGCCGACAGGGGCATAGCCAACGTCCTGACTTTC. As protein: CASSADRGIANVLTF.

This clonotype was recorded a few times. CDR3 bases: TGTGCCACCAGCCGAATGGATACGCAGTATTTT. The encoded protein is CATSRMDTQYF. The chain combines TRBV15 with TRBJ2-3; unclear D gene. The CDR3 is 11 residues long. Germline-derived CDR1 and CDR2 are LNHNV and YYDKDF (reference sequence). The ends were cut back, 5 bases at V and 6 bases at J, with 6 bases in the middle.

V gene TRBV7-2 combines with J gene TRBJ2-5; D ambiguous. The CDR3 is 13 amino acids. V gave up 5 bases and J gave up 2 bases, with 9 bases separating them. Germline V lookup: CDR1 SGHTA, CDR2 FQGNSA. The CDR3 DNA sequence: TGTGCCAGCAGCCAGAACAGACAAGAGACCCAGTACTTC. As protein: CASSQNRQETQYF.

This chain connects TRBV10-3 to TRBJ2-5; TRBD1 matches at 11 bases. The CDR3 is 15 residues long. Germline loops: CDR1 ENHRY, CDR2 SYGVKD. V lost 2 bases to trimming and J lost 5 bases; unmatched junction nucleotides: 4. As DNA, the CDR3 is TGTGCCATCAGTGAGGGGACAGGGGGTACGGAGACCCAGTACTTC. It specifies CAISEGTGGTETQYF.

V usage is TRBV29-1 and J usage is TRBJ2-7; possible D gene TRBD1, 5 bases. Germline V gene data show CDR1 as SQVTM and CDR2 as ANQGSEA. The CDR3 is 15 residues long. Deletions cut 7 bases from V and 0 bases from J, with 19 bases between. Written as DNA, the CDR3 is TGCAGCGGTAATCACCAGGGAAGCCTCTCCTACGAGCAGTACTTC. It is translated as CSGNHQGSLSYEQYF.

This clonotype was seen a few times. The chain combines TRBV9 with TRBJ2-1; D is perhaps TRBD2 (6 bases). Germline V CDR1 and CDR2: SGDLS, YYNGEE. V was shortened by 3 bases and J by 8 bases, with 6 bases between the two germline ends. CDR3 length: 11 residues. The chain's CDR3 is CASSASDEQFF. The CDR3 DNA reads as TGTGCCAGCAGCGCTAGCGATGAGCAGTTCTTC.

The CDR3 DNA is TGTGCCAGCAGCTTAGTTCGGGGGGCACTAGCCAAAAACATTCAGTACTTC. Protein sequence: CASSLVRGALAKNIQYF. The rearrangement uses TRBV11-2 and TRBJ2-4, with a weak D call TRBD2 (7 bases). Trimming left V 1 base short and J 0 bases short, with 13 bases between. CDR3 length: 17 amino acids. Germline V lookup: CDR1 SGHAT, CDR2 FQNNGV.

In its sample, this clonotype was seen many times. The V gene is TRBV4-1, the J gene TRBJ2-7, with 8 positions matching TRBD2. Germline assignment: CDR1 MGHRA and CDR2 YSYEKL. V lost 5 bases, J lost 3 bases, and 9 bases stayed unmatched. The CDR3 has 15 residues. In DNA form, the CDR3 reads TGCGCCAGCAGCTCACCTGGGACTAGTAACTACGAGCAGTACTTC. Translated: CASSSPGTSNYEQYF.